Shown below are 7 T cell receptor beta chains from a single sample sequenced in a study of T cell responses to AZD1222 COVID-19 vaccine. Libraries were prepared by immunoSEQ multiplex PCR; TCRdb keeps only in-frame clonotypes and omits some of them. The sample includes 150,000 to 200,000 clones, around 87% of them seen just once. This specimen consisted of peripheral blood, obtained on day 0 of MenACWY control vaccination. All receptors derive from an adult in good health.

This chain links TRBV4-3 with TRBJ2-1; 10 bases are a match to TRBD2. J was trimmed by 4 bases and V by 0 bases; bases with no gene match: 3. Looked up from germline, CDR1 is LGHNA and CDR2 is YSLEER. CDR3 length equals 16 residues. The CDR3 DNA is TGCGCCAGCAGCCAAGATAGCGGGGGGTCTTACAATGAGCAGTTCTTC. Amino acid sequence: CASSQDSGGSYNEQFF.

The CDR3 here is CASSTPRSTNYGYTF. The CDR3 DNA reads as TGTGCCAGCAGTACCCCCAGGAGTACTAACTATGGCTACACCTTC. The V and J genes are TRBV28 and TRBJ1-2; no firm D call. Trimming left V 5 bases short and J 0 bases short, with 13 bases between. The germline V gene encodes CDR1 MDHEN and CDR2 SYDVKM. The CDR3 sequence is 15 residues long.

This CDR3 reads CASKRRDTGAHEQYF. CDR3 coding DNA: TGTGCCAGCAAACGAAGAGACACGGGAGCCCACGAGCAGTACTTC. The chain couples TRBV27 to TRBJ2-7; a possible D gene is TRBD2 (6 bases). Looked up from germline, CDR1 is MNHEY and CDR2 is SMNVEV (reference sequence). The CDR3 contains 15 residues. V gave up 7 bases and J gave up 5 bases, with 21 bases separating them.

Here the CDR3 reads CASSSNQEHEQYF. The DNA of the CDR3 is TGTGCCAGCAGTTCCAACCAGGAACACGAGCAGTACTTC. This sequence joins TRBV27 and TRBJ2-7; D not resolved. The CDR3 loop spans 13 amino acids. V shed 4 bases and J shed 5 bases, with 12 bases lying between them. The germline V gene has CDR1 MNHEY and CDR2 SMNVEV (reference sequence).

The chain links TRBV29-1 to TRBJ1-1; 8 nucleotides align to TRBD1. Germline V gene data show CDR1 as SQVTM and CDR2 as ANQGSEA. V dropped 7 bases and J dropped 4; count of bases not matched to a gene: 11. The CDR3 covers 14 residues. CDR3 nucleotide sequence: TGCAGCGGCTTGACAGGGGTTATGAGCACTGAAGCTTTCTTT. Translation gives CSGLTGVMSTEAFF.

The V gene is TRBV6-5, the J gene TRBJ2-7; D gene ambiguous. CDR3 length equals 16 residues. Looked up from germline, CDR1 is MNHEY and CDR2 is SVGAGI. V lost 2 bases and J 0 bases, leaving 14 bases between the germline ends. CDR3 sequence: CASSYTPGRSSYEQYF. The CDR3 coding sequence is TGTGCCAGCAGTTACACCCCCGGGCGGAGCTCCTACGAGCAGTACTTC.

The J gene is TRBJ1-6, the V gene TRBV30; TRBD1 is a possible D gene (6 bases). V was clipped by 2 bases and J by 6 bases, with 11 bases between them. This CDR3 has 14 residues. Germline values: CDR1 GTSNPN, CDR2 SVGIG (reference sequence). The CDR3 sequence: CAWSTGFANSPLHF. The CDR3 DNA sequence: TGTGCCTGGAGTACAGGGTTTGCTAATTCACCCCTCCACTTT.